This T cell receptor (beta chain) originates from a study of T cells in localized non-small cell lung cancer (TCRdb year 2020). About the investigation overall: T cell repertoires of 200 to 250 early-stage NSCLC patients were analyzed, with tumors being compared against uninvolved tumor-adjacent lungs. All 240 or so NSCLC patients in the cohort were treatment-naive and had localized lung tumors that were resected. Of the NSCLC patients, 129 were male and around 99 were female, and the mean age was approximately 66 years.

V drops 1 base and J drops 7 bases, leaving 11 bases in between. Via the germline V gene, CDR1 is SGHVS and CDR2 FQNEAQ. The CDR3 spans 15 residues, from the cysteine through the phenylalanine. Kept here is only the CDR3 DNA, which spans 45 bases and is read in frame from base 1. Remarks on this clone: There is no known antigen for this receptor. No per-base quality is available; no much larger clone lies one base away.

TCR beta CDR3 regions were sequenced from DNA using the immunoSEQ Assay. Processing in the source paper ran as follows. T cell density was computed as TCR beta template counts normalized to usable DNA estimated by amplifying housekeeping genes. The preseqR package was used to estimate richness by extrapolating to 400,000 templates for PBMC samples and to 120,000 templates for tissue samples. Clonality was calculated as one minus Pielou's evenness. Differential abundance testing on productive amino-acid clonotypes, with a minimum total count of 5 and an alpha of 0.1, was used to identify tissue-enriched TCRs. The Jaccard Index and the Morisita Overlap Index were used to quantify repertoire overlap between compartments. GLIPH grouped TCR beta CDR3s together with public tetramer-defined viral CDR3s, and a viral motif had to include at least three viral sequences and also show V-gene enrichment. TCRdb took this table from immuneACCESS and kept in-frame rearrangements with V and J called. Such tables lack part of the clones; where checked against another copy, unresolved V genes explain under half of the gap, and the rest is unexplained. V, J and clone size derive from that table, while D and trimming were established from the DNA sequence. Across this sample there are tens of thousands of clones, with about 87% seen only once. The ten most abundant clones make up around 3.7% of the sample.

At diagnosis, tumor, uninvolved tumor-adjacent lung and peripheral blood were collected and then preserved as a mix of FFPE and fresh-frozen material. For TCR repertoire profiling, blood samples were analyzed as peripheral blood mononuclear cells. The paper as a whole reports these results and caveats: Higher blood T cell density associated with longer overall survival, while higher adjacent-lung clonality associated with shorter survival. Because the study design was exploratory, TCR variables were selected using unadjusted p-values without false-discovery rate correction. Uninvolved tumor-adjacent lung showed the highest T cell clonality, higher than tumor, which suggests more focused antigenic responses in the adjacent lung. Because multi-region sequencing of the tumors was not done, intratumor heterogeneity could not be ruled out. A median of 57 of the top 100 tumor clones were detected in paired uninvolved adjacent lung, and around 27 of these tumor clones were also found among the top 100 clones of the paired uninvolved adjacent lung.

This receptor was identified in a man aged 18-55 years with stage I lung adenocarcinoma. Sequenced here: peripheral blood, sampled before any cancer treatment. This sequence uses TRBV7-8 and TRBJ1-6; the D region possibly corresponds to TRBD1 (6 bases align). The CDR3 has the sequence CASSLEGGRNSPLHF. The DNA sequence follows: TGTGCCAGCAGCTTAGAAGGGGGGCGGAATTCACCCCTCCACTTT.